Sequencing of this TCR beta chain was carried out in a study of blood T cell repertoires in COVID-19. Study-wide context: Sources were T cells, B-cell-depleted T cells, or PBMCs; the material itself was cDNA or gDNA.

Assay: immunoSEQ multiplex PCR; the TCRdb copy retains only in-frame clones and omits some. The sample carries around 370,000 clones, more than 70% recorded once. V lost 4 bases and J lost 3; bases outside the gene matches: 5. CDR3 size: 17 residues. Germline V CDR1 and CDR2: LGHNA, YNFKEQ. The sample was peripheral blood. This TCR came from a woman between 65 and 79 years old with COVID-19, enrolled during active disease. The V gene is TRBV4-2, the J gene TRBJ2-1; 14 nucleotides match TRBD2. Written as DNA, the CDR3 is TGTGCCAGCAGCCCAGGACTAGCGGGGGGCTTCTACAATGAGCAGTTCTTC. Protein: CASSPGLAGGFYNEQFF.